Presented here are 16 T cell receptor delta chains from one specimen sequenced in a study of γδ T cells in repeated Plasmodium falciparum infection. Bulk repertoires came from Vgamma9/Vdelta2+ or Vdelta2-negative gammadelta T cells flow-sorted from PBMC. TCRdb redid the clone calls on the multiplex PCR reads with CATT. This sample has 90,000 or so delta-chain clones, with approximately 0.92% found just once. Input material: gamma-delta T cells from blood. These receptors came from a pool of human donors (malaria-infected and uninfected, not separated).

About this clone itself: TCRdb lists the protein of a much larger clone for this DNA, which differs at residue 12, so this is likely a read error; the protein given here is translated from the DNA itself. The gene calls are TRDV2 and TRDJ1; D possibly corresponds to TRDD3 (6 bases). TCRdb does not report a J gene; here it was assigned by matching the DNA to germline references. Germline CDR1 and CDR2: GEAIGNYY and EKD. The CDR3 runs 15 residues. CDR3 amino acids: CACDTQDTLTDRLIF. The DNA of the CDR3 is TGTGCCTGTGACACTCAGGATACTCTCACCGATAGACTCATCTTT.

This clone was detected ten times or more. The TCRdb protein comes from a much larger clone and disagrees with this DNA's translation at residue 14, likely due to a read error; the protein given here is derived from the DNA. The gene calls are TRDV1 and TRDJ1, with TRDD3 matching over 11 bases. This CDR3 is built from 23 residues. The germline CDR1 and CDR2 sequences are TSWWSYY and QGS. Trimming took 2 bases from V and 0 from J; bases not matched to a gene: 23. This CDR3 reads CALGENPSHVLGDMPVYTDKLIF. CDR3 sequence (DNA): TGTGCTCTTGGGGAAAACCCCTCCCACGTACTGGGGGATATGCCAGTGTACACCGATAAACTCATCTTT.

A few counts support this clone. The protein in TCRdb stems from a much larger clone and differs at residue 3 from this DNA's translation, likely a read error; here the protein is translated from the DNA. The J gene is TRDJ1, the V gene TRDV1; weak D call: TRDD2 (6 bases). Germline matching of the DNA provided the J gene here, since TCRdb leaves it blank. The CDR3 runs to 16 residues. Germline-derived CDR1 and CDR2 are TSWWSYY and QGS. The CDR3 loop reads CAPGRRGISSSDKLIF. Here the CDR3 DNA reads TGTGCTCCTGGGCGCCGAGGGATTTCTTCCTCCGATAAACTCATCTTT.

In regard to this clone: The TCRdb protein comes from a much larger clone and disagrees with this DNA's translation at residues 4 and 22, likely due to a read error; the protein given here is derived from the DNA. V and J are TRDV1 and TRDJ1; 11 bases align to TRDD3. Germline values: CDR1 TSWWSYY, CDR2 QGS. CDR3 length: 29 residues. CDR3 sequence: CALRELMRQTIKKKGVLSGGYKDPDKLIF. DNA for the CDR3: TGTGCTCTTAGGGAACTCATGAGACAAACTATTAAAAAAAAAGGCGTCCTATCTGGGGGATACAAGGACCCCGATAAACTCATCTTT.

This clone was observed at least ten times. The rearrangement joins TRDV2 to TRDJ3; 13 bases fit TRDD3. No J gene is reported in TCRdb; it was inferred here by comparing the DNA with germline. Trimming removed 3 bases from V and 0 bases from J; junction bases left unmatched: 10. This CDR3 contains 21 residues. Germline lookup yields CDR1 GEAIGNYY and CDR2 EKD. CDR3 sequence reads: CACDRVLGDTGDSWDTRQMFF. CDR3 DNA sequence: TGTGCCTGTGACCGAGTACTGGGGGATACGGGGGACTCCTGGGACACCCGACAGATGTTTTTC.

This clone was counted only a few times. A single base is all that separates this from a far larger clone, so a read error is likely. The sample carries other DNA sequences with the same CDR3. V gene TRDV2 combines with J gene TRDJ1; 12 bases line up with TRDD3. The J gene was not available in TCRdb and was assigned here by matching the DNA to germline segments. V lost 1 base and J lost 3; bases outside the gene matches: 11. Germline V lookup: CDR1 GEAIGNYY, CDR2 EKD. This CDR3 has 18 amino acids. The CDR3 DNA is TGTGCCTGTGACACTGGTCTGGGGGATACGCTTTCAGCCGATAAACTCATCTTT. Its translation is CACDTGLGDTLSADKLIF.

Notes on this clone: The protein TCRdb gives is from a much larger clone and does not agree with this DNA's translation at residue 9, likely a read error; the protein shown here comes from the DNA. The gene calls are TRDV2 and TRDJ1, with D maybe TRDD3 (6 bases). The J gene comes from matching the DNA to germline here; TCRdb lacks it. Germline CDR1 GEAIGNYY, CDR2 EKD. The CDR3 is made up of 17 amino acids. Trimming cost V 7 bases and J 1 base, with 24 bases left between them. CDR3 in amino acids: CACDRMGGAPGTDKLIF. Here the CDR3 DNA reads TGTGCCTGCGACCGGATGGGGGGAGCTCCGGGCACCGATAAACTCATCTTT.

Concerning this clone: The protein in TCRdb stems from a much larger clone and differs at residue 10 from this DNA's translation, likely a read error; here the protein is translated from the DNA. This chain joins TRDV1 and TRDJ1; TRDD3 matches 7 bases. Since TCRdb gives no J gene, matching the DNA to germline was used here to assign it. Germline loops: CDR1 TSWWSYY, CDR2 QGS. The CDR3 length is 21 residues. This CDR3 reads CALGDPELSHPTGEETGKLIF. CDR3 bases: TGTGCTCTTGGGGACCCAGAGCTTTCCCACCCTACTGGGGAAGAGACCGGTAAACTCATCTTT.

This clone was recorded a few times. A read error is the likely source, as a far larger clone sits one nucleotide away. The sample has other DNA sequences that encode this CDR3 too. This sequence joins TRDV1 and TRDJ1; 11 bases map to TRDD3. Here the J gene came from matching the DNA to germline, since TCRdb omits it. The length of the CDR3 is 19 residues. Germline V lookup: CDR1 TSWWSYY, CDR2 QGS. V shed 6 bases and J 5 bases; nucleotides not matched to a gene: 20. Here the CDR3 DNA reads TGTGCTCTTGGTCACAGCTTCCTGCTTTTACTGGGGGATAAAGATAAACTCATCTTT. It yields the protein CALGHSFLLLLGDKDKLIF.

For this clone: The protein TCRdb gives is from a much larger clone and does not agree with this DNA's translation at residue 7, likely a read error; the protein shown here comes from the DNA. The rearrangement joins TRDV1 to TRDJ1; TRDD3 matches at 10 bases. Here the J gene was assigned by germline matching of the DNA, as TCRdb has none. V was clipped by 4 bases and J by 0 bases; unmatched bases: 14. The CDR3 runs to 19 residues. Germline-derived CDR1 and CDR2 are TSWWSYY and QGS. This CDR3 reads CALGGAATGGSFYTDKLIF. The CDR3 nucleotides read TGTGCTCTTGGGGGGGCTGCGACTGGGGGATCATTCTACACCGATAAACTCATCTTT.

In this sample, this clone turned up a few times. It is likely a read error: a sequence one base away is far more abundant. This sample includes further DNA sequences coding for the same CDR3. There is no J gene call, but TRDV1 is given as the V gene; TRDD3 is taken as the D call from the table, unchecked against the DNA. The germline V gene encodes CDR1 TSWWSYY and CDR2 QGS. The CDR3 is 21 residues long. CDR3 in DNA: TGTGCTCTTGGGGATATAGTTTTCCCCTTACTGGGGGATGGGTCTACTGATAAACTCATCTTC. As protein: CALGDIVFPLLGDGSTDKLIF.

This clone was found many times. Other DNA sequences within the sample encode an identical CDR3. This chain links TRDV1 with TRDJ1; 13 bases fit TRDD3. V lost 5 bases, J lost 0 bases, and 45 bases stayed unmatched. The CDR3 is 30 residues long. Germline-derived CDR1 and CDR2 are TSWWSYY and QGS. The CDR3 DNA reads as TGTGCTCTTGGGACTCAGGCGCAATCACCGAAACCTCTCCCATACTGGGGGATACGCACGCCCTTCCTAAACACCGATAAACTCATCTTT. Translated, it gives CALGTQAQSPKPLPYWGIRTPFLNTDKLIF.

This clone showed up just a few times. This DNA translates differently at residue 11 from the TCRdb protein, which is that of a much larger clone; a read error is likely, and the protein shown is the DNA's own translation. This sequence joins TRDV1 and TRDJ1; TRDD3 matches at 8 bases. The J gene, absent from TCRdb, was called here by matching the DNA to germline. V trimming: 1 base; J trimming: 2 bases; junction bases outside the gene matches: 12. CDR1 and CDR2 (germline): TSWWSYY, QGS. The CDR3 covers 18 residues. CDR3 nucleotides: TGTGCTCTTGGGGAACCCCTCCTACTGGGGGGAATAACCGATAAACTCATCTTT. It codes for CALGEPLLLGGITDKLIF.

Of note for this clone: The protein held in TCRdb is that of a much larger clone and does not match this DNA's translation at residue 15, likely because of a read error; the protein shown is translated from the DNA. The rearrangement joins TRDV2 to TRDJ1; D is possibly TRDD3 (5 bases). The J gene, absent from TCRdb, was called here by matching the DNA to germline. Trimming removed 2 bases from V and 9 bases from J, with 24 bases in between. The CDR3 sequence is 16 residues long. CDR1 is GEAIGNYY, CDR2 EKD, per germline. The CDR3 sequence is CACDIIGVGETAQLIF. The DNA of the CDR3 is TGTGCCTGTGACATAATTGGGGTGGGAGAGACAGCACAACTCATCTTT.

This clone was observed a few times. Only one base separates this from a far larger clonotype, so it likely reflects a read error. The sample carries other DNA sequences with the same CDR3. This chain joins TRDV1 and TRDJ1, with D possibly matching TRDD2 (5 bases). Germline matching of the DNA provided the J gene here, since TCRdb leaves it blank. This CDR3 has 18 amino acids. V gave up 5 bases and J gave up 5 bases, with 27 bases separating them. CDR1 and CDR2 from the germline V gene are TSWWSYY and QGS. CDR3 bases: TGTGCTCTTGGGACACTTCCGGGAGGTGGAGGATGGAGGGATAAACTCATCTTT. Encoded protein: CALGTLPGGGGWRDKLIF.

About this clone itself: TCRdb lists the protein of a much larger clone for this DNA, which differs at residue 11, so this is likely a read error; the protein given here is translated from the DNA itself. The chain carries TRDV2 and TRDJ1; 8 bases align to TRDD3. TCRdb offers no J gene call, so here the DNA was matched to germline to obtain one. Germline assignment: CDR1 GEAIGNYY and CDR2 EKD. V shed 0 bases, J shed 10 bases, and the junction held 9 bases outside the gene matches. The CDR3 is 14 residues long. DNA for the CDR3: TGTGCCTGTGACACCGGCTGGGGGAGGGGTAGACTCATCTTT. This codes for CACDTGWGRGRLIF.